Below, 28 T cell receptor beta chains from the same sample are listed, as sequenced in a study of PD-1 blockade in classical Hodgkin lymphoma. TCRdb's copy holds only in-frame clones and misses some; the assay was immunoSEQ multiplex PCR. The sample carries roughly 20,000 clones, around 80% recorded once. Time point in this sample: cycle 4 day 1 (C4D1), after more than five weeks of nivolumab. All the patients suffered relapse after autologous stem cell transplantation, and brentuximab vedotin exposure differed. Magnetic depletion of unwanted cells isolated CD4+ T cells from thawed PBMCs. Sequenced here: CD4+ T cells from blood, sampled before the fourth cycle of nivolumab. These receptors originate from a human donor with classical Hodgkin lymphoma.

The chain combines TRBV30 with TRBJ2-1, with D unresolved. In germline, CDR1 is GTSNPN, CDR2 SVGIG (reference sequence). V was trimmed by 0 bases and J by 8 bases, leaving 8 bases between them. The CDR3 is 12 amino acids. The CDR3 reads CAWSVRWDEQFF. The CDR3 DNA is TGTGCCTGGAGTGTACGGTGGGATGAGCAGTTCTTC.

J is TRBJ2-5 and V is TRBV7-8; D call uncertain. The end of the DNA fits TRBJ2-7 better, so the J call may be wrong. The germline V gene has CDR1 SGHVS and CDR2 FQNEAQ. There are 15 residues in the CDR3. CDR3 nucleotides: TGTGCCAGCAGCTTAACCGACAAGAGCTCCTACGAGCAGTACTTC. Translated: CASSLTDKSSYEQYF.

For the CDR3, the DNA is TGTGCCAGCAGTACGGGCCCGAGGCAGCCCCAGCATTTT. Protein: CASSTGPRQPQHF. The rearrangement uses TRBV6-5 and TRBJ1-5; D is ambiguous. V shed 5 bases and J shed 7 bases, with 12 bases lying between them. This CDR3 has 13 amino acids. The germline gives CDR1 MNHEY, CDR2 SVGAGI.

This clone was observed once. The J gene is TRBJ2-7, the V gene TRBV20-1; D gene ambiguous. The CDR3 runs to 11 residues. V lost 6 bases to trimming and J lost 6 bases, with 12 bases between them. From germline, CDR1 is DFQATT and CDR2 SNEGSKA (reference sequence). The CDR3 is CSASTSAEQYF. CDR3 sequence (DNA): TGCAGTGCCAGTACCTCCGCCGAGCAGTACTTC.

The CDR3, as DNA: TGTGCCAGCAGCTTCCTTGTGACTAGCGGGAGGGCCGACACAGATACGCAGTATTTT. Its translation: CASSFLVTSGRADTDTQYF. The rearrangement uses TRBV5-4 and TRBJ2-3; 14 nucleotides align to TRBD2. After removal of 2 bases from V and 2 bases from J, the junction contained 10 bases not matched to a gene. The germline CDR1 and CDR2 sequences are SGHNT and YYREEE (reference sequence). The CDR3 is 19 residues long. Full variable domain (outside the CDR3, taken from reference TRBV5-4 and TRBJ2-3): ETGVTQSPTHLIKTRGQQVTLRCSSQSGHNTVSWYQQALGQGPQFIFQYYREEENGRGNFPPRFSGLQFPNYSSELNVNALELDDSALYLCASSFLVTSGRADTDTQYFGPGTRLTVL.

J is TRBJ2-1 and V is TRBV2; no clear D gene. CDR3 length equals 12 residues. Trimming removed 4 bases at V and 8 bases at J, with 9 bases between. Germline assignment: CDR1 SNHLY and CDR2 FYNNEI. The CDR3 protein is CASSARFHEQFF. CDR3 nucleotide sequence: TGTGCCAGCAGTGCTAGGTTCCATGAGCAGTTCTTC.

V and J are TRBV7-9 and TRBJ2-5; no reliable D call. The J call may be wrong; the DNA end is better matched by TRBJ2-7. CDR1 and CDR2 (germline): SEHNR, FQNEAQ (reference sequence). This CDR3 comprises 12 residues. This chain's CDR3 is CASSLTSYEQYF. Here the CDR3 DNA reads TGTGCCAGCAGCTTAACGTCCTACGAGCAGTACTTC.

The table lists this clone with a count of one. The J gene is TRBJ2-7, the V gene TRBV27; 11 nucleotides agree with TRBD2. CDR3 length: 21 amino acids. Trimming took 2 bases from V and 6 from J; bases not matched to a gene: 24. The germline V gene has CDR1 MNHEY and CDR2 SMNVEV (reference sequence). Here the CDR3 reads CASSLRALWASGRQVPSEQYF. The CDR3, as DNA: TGTGCCAGCAGTTTACGAGCGTTGTGGGCTAGCGGGAGGCAGGTTCCTAGCGAGCAGTACTTC.

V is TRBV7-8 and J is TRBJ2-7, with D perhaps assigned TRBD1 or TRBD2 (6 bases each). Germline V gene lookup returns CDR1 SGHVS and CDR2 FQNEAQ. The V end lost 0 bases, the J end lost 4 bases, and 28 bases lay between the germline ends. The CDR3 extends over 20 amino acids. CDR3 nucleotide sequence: TGTGCCAGCAGCTTAGCGTTTACAGGGAGGATACTGGTCTCTACTTACGAGCAGTACGTC. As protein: CASSLAFTGRILVSTYEQYV.

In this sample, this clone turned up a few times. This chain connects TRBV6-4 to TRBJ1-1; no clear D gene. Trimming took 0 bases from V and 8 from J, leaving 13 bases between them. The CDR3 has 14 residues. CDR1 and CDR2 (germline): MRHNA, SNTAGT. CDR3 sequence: CASSDSRRAGEAFF. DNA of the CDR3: TGTGCCAGCAGTGACTCGAGGAGGGCCGGGGAAGCTTTCTTT.

The CDR3 DNA reads as TGTGCCAGCAGAACCCACCCGAACACTGAAGCTTTCTTT. This translates into CASRTHPNTEAFF. This sequence joins TRBV27 and TRBJ1-1, with unresolved D. The V gene lost 6 bases and the J gene lost 1 base, with 9 bases spanning the gap. The CDR3 contains 13 residues. Germline V CDR1 and CDR2: MNHEY, SMNVEV (reference sequence).

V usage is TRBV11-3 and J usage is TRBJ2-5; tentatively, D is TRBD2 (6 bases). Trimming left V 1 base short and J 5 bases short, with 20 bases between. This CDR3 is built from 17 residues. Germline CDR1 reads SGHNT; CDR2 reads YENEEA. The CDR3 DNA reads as TGTGCCAGCAGCTTAGGGAGGTGGGGGAGTCGGGAGGAGACCCAGTACTTC. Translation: CASSLGRWGSREETQYF.

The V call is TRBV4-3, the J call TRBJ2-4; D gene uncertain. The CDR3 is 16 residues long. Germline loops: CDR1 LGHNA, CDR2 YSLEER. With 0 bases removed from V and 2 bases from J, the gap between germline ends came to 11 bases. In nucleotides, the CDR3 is TGCGCCAGCAGCCAAGATAGTCCGATTACCAAAAACATTCAGTACTTC. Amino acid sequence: CASSQDSPITKNIQYF.

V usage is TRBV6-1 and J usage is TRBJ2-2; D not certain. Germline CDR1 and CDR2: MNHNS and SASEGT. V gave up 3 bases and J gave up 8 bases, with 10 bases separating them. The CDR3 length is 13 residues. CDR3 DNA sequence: TGTGCCAGCAGTGAGCTGGGTTTAGGGGAGCTGTTTTTT. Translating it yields CASSELGLGELFF.

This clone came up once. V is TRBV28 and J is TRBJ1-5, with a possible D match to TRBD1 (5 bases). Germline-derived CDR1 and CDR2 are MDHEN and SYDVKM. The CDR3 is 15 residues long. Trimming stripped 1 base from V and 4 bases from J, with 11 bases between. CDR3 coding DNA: TGTGCCAGCAGTTTATTGAGGTGGGGGAATCAGCCCCAGCATTTT. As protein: CASSLLRWGNQPQHF.

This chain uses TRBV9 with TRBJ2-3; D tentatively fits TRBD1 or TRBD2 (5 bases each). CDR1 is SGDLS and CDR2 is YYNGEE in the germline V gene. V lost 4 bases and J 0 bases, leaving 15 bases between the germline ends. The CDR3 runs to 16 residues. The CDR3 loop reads CASSTDGAGSTDTQYF. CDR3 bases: TGTGCCAGCAGCACGGACGGGGCAGGGAGCACAGATACGCAGTATTTT.

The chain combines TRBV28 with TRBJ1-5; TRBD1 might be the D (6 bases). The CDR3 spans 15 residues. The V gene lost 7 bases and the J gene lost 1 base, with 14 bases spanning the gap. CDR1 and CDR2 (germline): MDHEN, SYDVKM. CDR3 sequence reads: CASTSGGASNQPQHF. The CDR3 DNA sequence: TGTGCCAGCACCAGCGGGGGGGCGAGCAATCAGCCCCAGCATTTT.

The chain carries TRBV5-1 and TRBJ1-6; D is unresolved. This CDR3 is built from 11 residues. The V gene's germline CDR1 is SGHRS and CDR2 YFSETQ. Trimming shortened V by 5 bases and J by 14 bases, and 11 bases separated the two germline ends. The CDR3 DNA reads TGCGCCAGCAGGGACGGACTCGCCCTCCACTTT. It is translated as CASRDGLALHF.

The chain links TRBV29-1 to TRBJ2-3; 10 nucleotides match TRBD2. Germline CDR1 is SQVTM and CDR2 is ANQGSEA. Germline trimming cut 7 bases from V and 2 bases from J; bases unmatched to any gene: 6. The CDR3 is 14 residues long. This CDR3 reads CSGTSGEFTDTQYF. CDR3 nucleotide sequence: TGCAGCGGCACTAGCGGGGAATTCACAGATACGCAGTATTTT.

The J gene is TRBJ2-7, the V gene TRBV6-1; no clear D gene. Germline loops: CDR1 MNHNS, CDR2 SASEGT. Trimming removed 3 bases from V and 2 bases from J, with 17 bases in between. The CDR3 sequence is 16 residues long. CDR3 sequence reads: CASSEYDGIDAYEQYV. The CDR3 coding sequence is TGTGCCAGCAGTGAGTATGATGGGATCGACGCCTACGAGCAGTACGTC.

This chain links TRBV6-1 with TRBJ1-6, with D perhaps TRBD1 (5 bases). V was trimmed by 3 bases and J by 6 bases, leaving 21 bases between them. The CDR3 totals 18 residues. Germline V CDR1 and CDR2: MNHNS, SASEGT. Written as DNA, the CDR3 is TGTGCCAGCAGTGACGCTCAAGGGAGGGGACGGGCTAATTCACCCCTCCACTTT. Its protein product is CASSDAQGRGRANSPLHF.

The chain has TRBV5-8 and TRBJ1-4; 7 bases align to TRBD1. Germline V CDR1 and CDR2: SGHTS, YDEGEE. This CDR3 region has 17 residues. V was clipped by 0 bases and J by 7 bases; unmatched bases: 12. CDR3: CASSLDRGGLLREKLFF. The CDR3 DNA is TGTGCCAGCAGCTTGGATAGAGGGGGCTTACTTCGTGAAAAACTGTTTTTT. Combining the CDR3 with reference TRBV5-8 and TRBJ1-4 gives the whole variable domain EAGVTQSPTHLIKTRGQQATLRCSPISGHTSVYWYQQALGLGLQFLLWYDEGEERNRGNFPPRFSGRQFPNYSSELNVNALELEDSALYLCASSLDRGGLLREKLFFGSGTQLSVL.

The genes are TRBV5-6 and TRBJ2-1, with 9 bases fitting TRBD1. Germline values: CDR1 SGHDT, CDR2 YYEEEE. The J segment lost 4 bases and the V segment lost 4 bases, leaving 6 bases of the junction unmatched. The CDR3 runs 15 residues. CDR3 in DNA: TGTGCCAGCAGCGAGGGGGACAGGGTTTACAATGAGCAGTTCTTC. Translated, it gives CASSEGDRVYNEQFF.

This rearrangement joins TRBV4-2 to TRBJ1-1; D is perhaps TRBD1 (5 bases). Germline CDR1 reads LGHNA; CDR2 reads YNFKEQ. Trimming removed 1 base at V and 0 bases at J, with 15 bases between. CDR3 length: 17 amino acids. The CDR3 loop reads CASSQVGGGGMNTEAFF. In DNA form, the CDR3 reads TGTGCCAGCAGCCAAGTGGGCGGCGGGGGTATGAACACTGAAGCTTTCTTT.

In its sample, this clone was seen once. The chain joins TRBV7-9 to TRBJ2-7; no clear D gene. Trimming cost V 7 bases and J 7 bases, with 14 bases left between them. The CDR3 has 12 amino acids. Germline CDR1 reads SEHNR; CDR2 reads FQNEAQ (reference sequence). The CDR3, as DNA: TGTGCCAGCACCGAGCGTGGGAAAGAGCAGTACTTC. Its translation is CASTERGKEQYF.

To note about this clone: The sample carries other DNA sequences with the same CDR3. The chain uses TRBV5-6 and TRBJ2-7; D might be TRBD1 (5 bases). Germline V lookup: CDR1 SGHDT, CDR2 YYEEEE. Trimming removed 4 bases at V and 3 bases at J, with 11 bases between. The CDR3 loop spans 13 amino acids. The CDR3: CASSRGQYYEQYF. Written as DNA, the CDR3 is TGTGCCAGCAGCCGAGGACAATACTACGAGCAGTACTTC.

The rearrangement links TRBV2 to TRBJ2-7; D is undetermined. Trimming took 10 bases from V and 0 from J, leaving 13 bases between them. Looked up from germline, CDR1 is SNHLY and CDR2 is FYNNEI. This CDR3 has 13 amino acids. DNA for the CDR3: TGTGCCACCGACCGCCGAAGCTCCTACGAGCAGTACGTC. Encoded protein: CATDRRSSYEQYV.

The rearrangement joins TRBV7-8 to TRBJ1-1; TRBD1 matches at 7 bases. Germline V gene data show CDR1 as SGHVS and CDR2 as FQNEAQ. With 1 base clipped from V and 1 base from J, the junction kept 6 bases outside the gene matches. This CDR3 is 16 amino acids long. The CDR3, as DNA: TGTGCCAGCAGCTTAGGGCAGGGGGTCCCGAACACTGAAGCTTTCTTT. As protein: CASSLGQGVPNTEAFF.